This entry features one T cell receptor beta chain sequence. This CDR3 region has 16 residues. Germline CDR1 and CDR2: SNHLY and FYNNEI. V trimming: 8 bases; J trimming: 0 bases; junction bases outside the gene matches: 11. TCRdb keeps only in-frame clones here, not all; method: immunoSEQ multiplex PCR. In the table there are about 16,000 clones, more than 70% of which are singletons. The data were obtained in a study of OX40 agonist ivuxolimab in advanced cancers. Sequenced here: CD4+ or CD8+ T cells sorted from blood, sampled in a trial of the OX40 agonist ivuxolimab. The rearrangement links TRBV2 to TRBJ2-7, with 9 positions matching TRBD2. The TCR was taken from an adult with an advanced solid tumor such as melanoma, head and neck, liver or kidney cancer. CDR3 protein: CASGGGAGGSSYEQYF. In DNA form, the CDR3 reads TGTGCCAGCGGGGGTGGAGCGGGGGGAAGCTCCTACGAGCAGTACTTC. Full variable domain (rest looked up from reference TRBV2 and TRBJ2-7): EPEVTQTPSHQVTQMGQEVILRCVPISNHLYFYWYRQILGQKVEFLVSFYNNEISEKSEIFDDQFSVERPDGSNFTLKIRSTKLEDSAMYFCASGGGAGGSSYEQYFGPGTRLTVT.